These 29 T cell receptor beta chains came from one sample sequenced in a study of cytomegalovirus exposure and HLA in healthy donors. Data came from immunoSEQ multiplex PCR; TCRdb stores just in-frame clones and leaves some out. Seen here are 140,000 to 150,000 clones, more than 85% observed once, and the top ten hold approximately 0.7%. Material for sequencing was PBMCs. The receptor set was obtained from a man aged 18 to 29 in good health and CMV-seronegative.

The gene calls are TRBV5-4 and TRBJ1-5; 9 bases are a match to TRBD1. This CDR3 is 15 amino acids long. CDR1 SGHNT and CDR2 YYREEE come from the germline V gene (reference sequence). The ends lost 4 bases at V and 1 base at J; junction bases unmatched: 3. Here the CDR3 reads CASSPGQGSNQPQHF. CDR3 coding DNA: TGTGCCAGCAGCCCTGGACAGGGGAGCAATCAGCCCCAGCATTTT.

The rearrangement links TRBV6-6 to TRBJ2-7; 8 bases are a match to TRBD1. Germline-derived CDR1 and CDR2 are MNHNY and SVGAGI (reference sequence). The CDR3 is made up of 15 amino acids. Trimming cost V 8 bases and J 4 bases; bases outside gene matches: 13. CDR3 nucleotides: TGTGCCAGCCATGAGGGGCAGGGGGCGCGATACGAGCAGTACTTC. It is translated as CASHEGQGARYEQYF.

V is TRBV7-7 and J is TRBJ2-1; possibly TRBD2 for D (6 bases). The CDR3 length is 13 residues. From germline, CDR1 is SSHAT and CDR2 FNYEAQ (reference sequence). V dropped 5 bases and J dropped 7 bases, with 12 bases sitting between them. CDR3 DNA: TGTGCCAGCAGCCCGATCCGGGGGAATGAGCAGTTCTTC. This codes for CASSPIRGNEQFF.

This chain links TRBV12-2 with TRBJ2-5; the table calls TRBD1, which could not be checked here. TRBV12-2 is reported as a pseudogene. This CDR3 comprises 18 residues. The DNA of the CDR3 is TGTGCAAGTCGCTTAGCGGGGACAGGGGAACCCCGCCAAGAGACCCAGTACTTC. This gives the protein CASRLAGTGEPRQETQYF.

This clone was seen once. The chain carries TRBV5-5 and TRBJ2-3; D not certain. Germline CDR1 reads SGHKS; CDR2 reads YYEKEE (reference sequence). Trimming pared 0 bases from V and 2 bases from J, leaving 10 bases between. CDR3 length equals 15 residues. The DNA of the CDR3 is TGTGCCAGCAGCTTGGCCAACAAATTCACAGATACGCAGTATTTT. Its protein is CASSLANKFTDTQYF.

The chain uses TRBV10-2 and TRBJ2-3, with 10 bases lining up with TRBD2. CDR1 is WSHSY and CDR2 is SAAADI in the germline V gene. V dropped 7 bases and J dropped 4; count of bases not matched to a gene: 11. The CDR3 covers 16 residues. CDR3: CASTERISGRADTQYF. In DNA form, the CDR3 reads TGCGCCAGCACCGAAAGGATCAGCGGGAGGGCAGATACGCAGTATTTT.

V usage is TRBV6-5 and J usage is TRBJ2-5; 8 bases fit TRBD2. Germline V lookup: CDR1 MNHEY, CDR2 SVGAGI. The CDR3 is made up of 14 amino acids. With V trimmed by 7 bases and J by 1 base, 5 bases remained unmatched. The CDR3, as DNA: TGTGCCAGCACCCAAAGCGGGGGCCAAGAGACCCAGTACTTC. This translates into CASTQSGGQETQYF.

This clone came up once. This sequence joins TRBV19 and TRBJ1-4, with D possibly being TRBD1 (5 bases). Per the germline V gene, CDR1 is LNHDA and CDR2 is SQIVND (reference sequence). V dropped 8 bases and J dropped 3 bases, with 13 bases sitting between them. The CDR3 totals 14 residues. CDR3 in DNA: TGTGCCAGTCGGGGAGGGGCGGCTAATGAAAAACTGTTTTTT. It is translated as CASRGGAANEKLFF.

The gene calls are TRBV14 and TRBJ2-5; D not resolved. V was clipped by 1 base and J by 5 bases, with 14 bases between them. Looked up from germline, CDR1 is SGHDN and CDR2 is FVKESK. The CDR3 has 15 residues. DNA for the CDR3: TGTGCCAGCAGCCAAGGCAACTGGGCCCCGGAGACCCAGTACTTC. Its protein is CASSQGNWAPETQYF.

The rearrangement joins TRBV9 to TRBJ2-3; possible D gene TRBD1, 6 bases. The ends were cut back, 2 bases at V and 0 bases at J, with 13 bases in the middle. The CDR3 runs 16 residues. Germline V CDR1 and CDR2: SGDLS, YYNGEE. This CDR3 is CASSVETGPSTDTQYF. The CDR3 bases are TGTGCCAGCAGCGTCGAGACAGGACCAAGCACAGATACGCAGTATTTT.

V and J are TRBV10-3 and TRBJ1-2; D is possibly TRBD1 (5 bases). Trimming pared 0 bases from V and 8 bases from J, leaving 13 bases between. The CDR3 consists of 14 residues. CDR1 is ENHRY, CDR2 SYGVKD, per germline. In DNA form, the CDR3 reads TGTGCCATCAGTGAGTCGGCAGGGCCTCTGGGCTACACCTTC. This sequence encodes CAISESAGPLGYTF.

This clone was recorded only once. The J gene is TRBJ2-3, the V gene TRBV28; 10 bases align to TRBD2. Germline V gene data show CDR1 as MDHEN and CDR2 as SYDVKM. This CDR3 is built from 15 residues. The V segment lost 3 bases and the J segment 7 bases; nucleotides outside the gene matches: 7. CDR3 coding DNA: TGTGCCAGCAGTTTTCAGCGGGAGGGCGGCCATACGCAGTATTTT. It encodes CASSFQREGGHTQYF.

This chain uses TRBV6-1 with TRBJ2-1, with a tentative D call TRBD1 (5 bases). The CDR3 contains 14 residues. Trimming stripped 7 bases from V and 0 bases from J, with 10 bases between. Per germline, CDR1 MNHNS and CDR2 SASEGT. The chain's CDR3 is CASILQGSYNEQFF. The CDR3 coding sequence is TGTGCCAGCATCTTGCAGGGCTCCTACAATGAGCAGTTCTTC.

This CDR3 reads CASSLSQGNTEAFF. The DNA for the CDR3 is TGTGCCAGCAGCCTATCTCAGGGGAACACTGAAGCTTTCTTT. V gene TRBV7-9 combines with J gene TRBJ1-1; a possible D gene is TRBD1 (5 bases). Trimming took off 5 bases at V and 1 base at J, with 11 bases between the two ends. Germline values: CDR1 SEHNR, CDR2 FQNEAQ (reference sequence). This CDR3 has 14 amino acids. Based on the CDR3 plus reference TRBV7-9 and TRBJ1-1, the full variable domain is DTGVSQNPRHKITKRGQNVTFRCDPISEHNRLYWYRQTLGQGPEFLTYFQNEAQLEKSRLLSDRFSAERPKGSFSTLEIQRTEQGDSAMYLCASSLSQGNTEAFFGQGTRLTVV.

This chain's CDR3 is CSVAVGEGLLGNTIYF. The CDR3 nucleotides read TGCAGCGTTGCGGTCGGGGAGGGTTTGTTGGGAAACACCATATATTTT. This sequence joins TRBV29-1 and TRBJ1-3, with D unresolved. V shed 4 bases and J shed 4 bases, with 20 bases lying between them. The CDR3 has 16 residues. Germline values: CDR1 SQVTM, CDR2 ANQGSEA. Full variable domain (outside the CDR3, taken from reference TRBV29-1 and TRBJ1-3): SAVISQKPSRDICQRGTSLTIQCQVDSQVTMMFWYRQQPGQSLTLIATANQGSEATYESGFVIDKFPISRPNLTFSTLTVSNMSPEDSSIYLCSVAVGEGLLGNTIYFGEGSWLTVV.

The chain employs TRBV4-3 and TRBJ2-1, with 11 bases that match TRBD2. Trimming took 0 bases from V and 6 from J; bases not matched to a gene: 4. The CDR3 is made up of 16 amino acids. CDR1 and CDR2 from the germline V gene are LGHNA and YSLEER. The CDR3 nucleotides are TGCGCCAGCAGCCAAGATGGACTAGCGGGCTCCAATGAGCAGTTCTTC. As protein: CASSQDGLAGSNEQFF.

V is TRBV6-1 and J is TRBJ2-1; D is uncertain. The V end lost 0 bases, the J end lost 0 bases, and 6 bases lay between the germline ends. This CDR3 region has 15 residues. Per germline, CDR1 MNHNS and CDR2 SASEGT. In nucleotides, the CDR3 is TGTGCCAGCAGTGAAGCACCGGGCTCCTACAATGAGCAGTTCTTC. This sequence encodes CASSEAPGSYNEQFF.

The chain joins TRBV15 to TRBJ2-1; 10 nucleotides agree with TRBD2. Looked up from germline, CDR1 is LNHNV and CDR2 is YYDKDF (reference sequence). This CDR3 contains 19 residues. V dropped 0 bases and J dropped 10; count of bases not matched to a gene: 18. The CDR3 nucleotides read TGTGCCACCAGCAGAGATCCGGCCCTTTCTATTAGCGGGAGGCGGGAGCAGTTCTTC. Its protein product is CATSRDPALSISGRREQFF.

This clone was counted a single time. This chain links TRBV6-5 with TRBJ1-3; no clear D. This CDR3 region has 15 residues. The V gene's germline CDR1 is MNHEY and CDR2 SVGAGI. The ends were cut back, 5 bases at V and 4 bases at J, with 15 bases in the middle. CDR3 amino acids: CASSGTAGSGNTIYF. Here the CDR3 DNA reads TGTGCCAGCAGTGGAACAGCGGGTTCAGGAAACACCATATATTTT.

The genes are TRBV10-2 and TRBJ2-2; TRBD1 is a possible D gene (5 bases). The CDR3 totals 15 residues. The V and J ends lost 7 bases and 6 bases respectively, with 18 bases between them. Per the germline V gene, CDR1 is WSHSY and CDR2 is SAAADI. The CDR3 sequence: CASKQETLNAGELFF. For the CDR3, the DNA is TGCGCCAGCAAACAGGAGACCCTAAACGCCGGGGAGCTGTTTTTT.

The chain combines TRBV7-8 with TRBJ1-5; TRBD1 aligns across 8 bases. CDR1 is SGHVS and CDR2 is FQNEAQ in the germline V gene. The CDR3 is 16 amino acids. The J segment lost 7 bases and the V segment lost 4 bases, leaving 12 bases of the junction unmatched. CDR3 protein: CASSSSYDRGLQPQHF. CDR3 DNA: TGTGCCAGCAGCTCAAGTTACGACAGGGGATTGCAGCCCCAGCATTTT. Looking up the rest from reference TRBV7-8 and TRBJ1-5 gives the full variable domain: GAGVSQSPRYKVAKRGQDVALRCDPISGHVSLFWYQQALGQGPEFLTYFQNEAQLDKSGLPSDRFFAERPEGSVSTLKIQRTQQEDSAVYLCASSSSYDRGLQPQHFGDGTRLSIL.

V usage is TRBV27 and J usage is TRBJ2-7; D is perhaps TRBD1 (8 bases). The V and J ends lost 5 bases and 1 base respectively, with 18 bases between them. Germline V gene sequence: CDR1 MNHEY, CDR2 SMNVEV (reference sequence). CDR3 length equals 16 residues. The CDR3 nucleotides read TGTGCCAGCAGTGAGGAAAACAGGGGGGGGTCCTACGAGCAGTACTTC. It specifies CASSEENRGGSYEQYF.

This chain uses TRBV11-2 with TRBJ1-2; D unresolved. The CDR3 consists of 13 residues. Trimming removed 5 bases at V and 8 bases at J, with 15 bases between. The V gene's germline CDR1 is SGHAT and CDR2 FQNNGV. The CDR3 is CASSDQAMGGYTF. The CDR3 region has the DNA TGTGCCAGCAGCGACCAGGCGATGGGCGGCTACACCTTC. The whole variable domain, remainder taken from reference TRBV11-2 and TRBJ1-2, is EAGVAQSPRYKIIEKRQSVAFWCNPISGHATLYWYQQILGQGPKLLIQFQNNGVVDDSQLPKDRFSAERLKGVDSTLKIQPAKLEDSAVYLCASSDQAMGGYTFGSGTRLTVV.

The chain is built from TRBV18 and TRBJ1-1; tentative D call: TRBD1 (6 bases). This CDR3 region has 13 residues. V lost 0 bases to trimming and J lost 6 bases, with 8 bases between them. CDR1 KGHSH and CDR2 LQKENI come from the germline V gene. The CDR3: CASSPPGAAEAFF. For the CDR3, the DNA is TGTGCCAGCTCACCACCGGGGGCGGCTGAAGCTTTCTTT.

V gene TRBV5-1 combines with J gene TRBJ2-6, with 7 positions matching TRBD2. This CDR3 contains 18 residues. In germline, CDR1 is SGHRS, CDR2 YFSETQ. V dropped 4 bases and J dropped 2; count of bases not matched to a gene: 12. CDR3: CASSSTGGGPAGANVLTF. The CDR3 region has the DNA TGCGCCAGCAGCAGCACTGGGGGGGGACCCGCTGGGGCCAACGTCCTGACTTTC. The variable domain in full, completed from reference TRBV5-1 and TRBJ2-6, reads KAGVTQTPRYLIKTRGQQVTLSCSPISGHRSVSWYQQTPGQGLQFLFEYFSETQRNKGNFPGRFSGRQFSNSRSEMNVSTLELGDSALYLCASSSTGGGPAGANVLTFGAGSRLTVL.

The chain employs TRBV6-5 and TRBJ2-3; D is uncertain. Trimming pared 0 bases from V and 5 bases from J, leaving 9 bases between. The CDR3 contains 14 residues. CDR1 and CDR2 (germline): MNHEY, SVGAGI. The CDR3 protein is CASSYSRFGDTQYF. CDR3 sequence (DNA): TGTGCCAGCAGTTACTCCCGGTTCGGAGATACGCAGTATTTT.

The chain carries TRBV27 and TRBJ1-1; TRBD1 matches 8 bases. In germline, CDR1 is MNHEY, CDR2 SMNVEV (reference sequence). V lost 5 bases and J lost 8; bases outside the gene matches: 4. CDR3 length: 12 residues. The CDR3 DNA sequence: TGTGCCAGCAGTAGAGACAGGGGAGAAGCTTTCTTT. It codes for CASSRDRGEAFF.

V and J are TRBV10-3 and TRBJ2-1; 11 nucleotides align to TRBD2. There are 14 residues in the CDR3. The trim removed 11 bases at V and 8 bases at J, leaving 11 bases unmatched. CDR1 is ENHRY and CDR2 is SYGVKD in the germline V gene. In nucleotides, the CDR3 is TGTGCCGCCCGCGCCGGGACTAGCGGCGATGAGCAGTTCTTC. It specifies CAARAGTSGDEQFF.

J is TRBJ2-5 and V is TRBV7-2; D remains ambiguous. Germline CDR1 SGHTA, CDR2 FQGNSA. CDR3 length: 16 amino acids. V lost 3 bases and J 0 bases, leaving 14 bases between the germline ends. The CDR3 loop is CASSFAQTMYQETQYF. CDR3 bases: TGTGCCAGCAGCTTTGCACAAACTATGTACCAAGAGACCCAGTACTTC.